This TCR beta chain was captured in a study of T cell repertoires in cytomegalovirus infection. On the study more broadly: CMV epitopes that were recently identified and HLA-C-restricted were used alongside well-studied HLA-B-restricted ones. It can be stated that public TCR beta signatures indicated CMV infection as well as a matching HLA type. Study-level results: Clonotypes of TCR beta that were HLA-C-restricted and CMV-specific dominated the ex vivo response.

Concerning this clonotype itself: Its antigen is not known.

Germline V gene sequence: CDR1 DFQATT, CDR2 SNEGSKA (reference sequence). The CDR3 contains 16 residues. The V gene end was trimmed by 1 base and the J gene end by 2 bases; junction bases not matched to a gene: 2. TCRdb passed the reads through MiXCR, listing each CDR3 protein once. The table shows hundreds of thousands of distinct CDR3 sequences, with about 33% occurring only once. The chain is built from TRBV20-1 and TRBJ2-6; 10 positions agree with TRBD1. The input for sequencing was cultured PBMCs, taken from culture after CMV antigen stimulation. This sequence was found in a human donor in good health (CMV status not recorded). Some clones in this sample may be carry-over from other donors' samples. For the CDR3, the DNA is TGCAGTGCTAGAGGACAGGGGGCGCCTGGGGCCAACGTCCTGACTTTC. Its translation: CSARGQGAPGANVLTF.